This T cell receptor (beta chain) comes out of a study of blood T cells in healthy people across ages. Study-level information: There was about one barcoded beta molecule captured by template switching per two T cells.

Per sample, a minimum of 6.5 million PBMCs were isolated. V lost 0 bases and J lost 7; bases outside the gene matches: 4. Germline CDR1 is SGHRS and CDR2 is YFSETQ. The CDR3 contains 15 residues. For the second PCR, which ran for roughly 7 to 11 cycles, a sample-barcoded 5' primer and a J-beta primer mix were used. TCRdb processed the 5' RACE reads anew with MiXCR; each CDR3 protein has one entry. The sample lists around 580,000 distinct CDR3 sequences; around half were seen once. Of note for this clonotype: Its antigen is still unknown.

Study-wide points: TCR beta diversity, measured per million T cells, fell in a roughly linear way with age. Whereas aged donors had fewer naive CD4+ cells, long-lived donors had more of them and higher diversity.

This rearrangement joins TRBV5-1 to TRBJ2-7; 13 bases align to TRBD2. The sample consisted of blood. This clonotype was obtained from a man older than 75 in good health. The DNA of the CDR3 is TGCGCCAGCAGCTTGGGGACTAGCGGGAGCAGGGAGCAGTACTTC. Translated: CASSLGTSGSREQYF.